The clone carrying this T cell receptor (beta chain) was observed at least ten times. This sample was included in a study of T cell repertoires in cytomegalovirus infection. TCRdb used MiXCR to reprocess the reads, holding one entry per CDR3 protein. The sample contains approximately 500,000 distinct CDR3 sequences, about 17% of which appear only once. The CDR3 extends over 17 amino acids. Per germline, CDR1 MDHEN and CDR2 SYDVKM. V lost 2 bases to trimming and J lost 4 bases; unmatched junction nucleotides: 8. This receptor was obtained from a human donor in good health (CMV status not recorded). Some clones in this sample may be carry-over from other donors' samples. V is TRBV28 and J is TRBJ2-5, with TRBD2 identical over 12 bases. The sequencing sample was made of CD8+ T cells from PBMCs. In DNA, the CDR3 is TGTGCCAGCAGTTTAACCCGACTAGCGGGAGACCCAGAGACCCAGTACTTC. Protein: CASSLTRLAGDPETQYF.